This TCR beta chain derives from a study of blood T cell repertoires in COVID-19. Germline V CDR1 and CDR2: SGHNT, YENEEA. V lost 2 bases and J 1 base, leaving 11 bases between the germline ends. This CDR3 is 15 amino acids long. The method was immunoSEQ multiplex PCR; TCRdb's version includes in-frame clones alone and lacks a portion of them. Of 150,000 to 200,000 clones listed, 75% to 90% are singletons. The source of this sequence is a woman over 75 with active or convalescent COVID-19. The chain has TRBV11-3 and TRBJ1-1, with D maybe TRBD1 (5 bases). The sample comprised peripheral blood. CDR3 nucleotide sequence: TGTGCCAGCAGCTTAAGGGCAGGGCGGAACACTGAAGCTTTCTTT. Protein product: CASSLRAGRNTEAFF.